A selection of T cell receptor beta chains follows, all from one sample in a study of blood T cell repertoires in COVID-19. Profiling relied on immunoSEQ multiplex PCR, and the TCRdb table lists in-frame clones only, not all of them. Of just over 95,000 clones listed, 90% are singletons. The sequenced sample consisted of peripheral blood. Receptors were obtained from a man between 60 and 75 years old with acute or convalescent COVID-19. The CDR3 runs from the conserved cysteine through the conserved F or W. D genes are given only for firm matches. Clone size is stated in some rows and not others, as once, few, many or a class when expanded.

CDR3nt,CDR3aa,v_gene,abundance,j_gene,d_gene
TGTGCCAGCAGCCCCTTAGCGGGGGGGCCCGGGGATACGCAGTATTTT,CASSPLAGGPGDTQYF,TRBV7-6,-,TRBJ2-3,TRBD2
TGTGCCACCAGCAGAGATTCGGGCTCTGGAAACACCATATATTTT,CATSRDSGSGNTIYF,TRBV15,few,TRBJ1-3,-
TGTGCTAGTGGTTTATCCGGGACAGGGGTTGCCTACGAGCAGTACTTC,CASGLSGTGVAYEQYF,TRBV12-5,-,TRBJ2-7,TRBD1
TGTGCCAGCAGCCCCCGCGGGACAGGGGGCAGTACCATATATTTT,CASSPRGTGGSTIYF,TRBV3-1/TRBV3-2,-,TRBJ1-3,TRBD1
TGCGCCAGCAGCTTGGGCCCCACGGGACAGGGGGTCGTTAACTATGGCTACACCTTC,CASSLGPTGQGVVNYGYTF,TRBV5-1,-,TRBJ1-2,TRBD1
TGTGCCAGCAGCTCGGGACAGGCTAAAGAGACCCAGTACTTC,CASSSGQAKETQYF,TRBV5-6,-,TRBJ2-5,TRBD1
TGTGCCAGCAGCTTGTGGGGGGACACTGAAGCTTTCTTT,CASSLWGDTEAFF,TRBV5-4,few,TRBJ1-1,-
TGTGCCAGCAAAGGACTTGATTATGGCTACACCTTC,CASKGLDYGYTF,TRBV6-5,-,TRBJ1-2,-
TGTGCCAGCAGCCTCTTGAACACTGAAGCTTTCTTT,CASSLLNTEAFF,TRBV3-1/TRBV3-2,once,TRBJ1-1,-
TGTGCCAGCTCACCGTCACAGCAAGGAGGGGAGCTGTTTTTT,CASSPSQQGGELFF,TRBV18,-,TRBJ2-2,-
TGTGCCAGCTGGGGGACGGGGAAGACAGGGTTGGATGGCTACACCTTC,CASWGTGKTGLDGYTF,TRBV2,-,TRBJ1-2,TRBD1
TGTGCCAGCAGCTTAACCTCCGTCCCCCCAGGGGCCACTGAAGCTTTCTTT,CASSLTSVPPGATEAFF,TRBV7-9,-,TRBJ1-1,-
TGCAGCGTTGCGCGGGGCCGGGTAGGTGAGCAGTTCTTC,CSVARGRVGEQFF,TRBV29-1,-,TRBJ2-1,-
TGTGCCAGCGGGCGATCCCTCTTCAGCTCACCCCTCCACTTT,CASGRSLFSSPLHF,TRBV27,-,TRBJ1-6,-
TGTGCCAGCAGCGTAGAGGGGGGGTATGGCTACACCTTC,CASSVEGGYGYTF,TRBV9,-,TRBJ1-2,-
TGTGCCAGCAGCTTGCGGGGGAGTCCGGCCCAGTACTTC,CASSLRGSPAQYF,TRBV7-2,-,TRBJ2-5,TRBD2
TGTGCCAGCAGTTACCGGGGGGCCCGAACCGATGGCTACACCTTC,CASSYRGARTDGYTF,TRBV6-5,-,TRBJ1-2,-
TGTGCCACCCGAGGGCTAAACACCGGGGAGCTGTTTTTT,CATRGLNTGELFF,TRBV5-8,few,TRBJ2-2,-
TGTGCCAGCAGTTTACCCCGCCTAGCGGGAGGCACAGATACGCAGTATTTT,CASSLPRLAGGTDTQYF,TRBV27,-,TRBJ2-3,TRBD2
TGTGCCAGCAGTTACTACCGGTCGAGCTATGGCTACACCTTC,CASSYYRSSYGYTF,TRBV6-5,-,TRBJ1-2,-
TGCGCCAGCAGCCAGCGGGGGAACTACAATGAGCAGTTCTTC,CASSQRGNYNEQFF,TRBV5-1,-,TRBJ2-1,TRBD2
TGTGCCAGCAGTAGCCCCCGAGGTAATTCACCCCTCCACTTT,CASSSPRGNSPLHF,TRBV6-5,-,TRBJ1-6,-
TGTGCCAGCAGTGAATGGGAAGCGGGGAAAAACATTCAGTACTTC,CASSEWEAGKNIQYF,TRBV25-1,-,TRBJ2-4,TRBD2
TGTGCCAGCAGTTCAGACTTACAGGGTATCGGCTATGGCTACACCTTC,CASSSDLQGIGYGYTF,TRBV6-5,-,TRBJ1-2,-
TGCGCCAGCAGCTTAGAGGAGGTTGGCACTGAAGCTTTCTTT,CASSLEEVGTEAFF,TRBV5-1,-,TRBJ1-1,-
TGTGCCAGCAGTTACCTGGGACAGCTAAACTATGGCTACACCTTC,CASSYLGQLNYGYTF,TRBV6-5,-,TRBJ1-2,TRBD1
TGTGCCTGGAGTGTACGACAGCCTAATTCACCCCTCCACTTT,CAWSVRQPNSPLHF,TRBV30,-,TRBJ1-6,-
TGCGCCAGCGGTCCCGAAGGGGCCAGCTATGGCTACACCTTC,CASGPEGASYGYTF,TRBV10-1,-,TRBJ1-2,-
TGTGCCAGCAGTTTATTGGCAGGGGGTATTGGGGGGAATGAAGCTTTCTTT,CASSLLAGGIGGNEAFF,TRBV27,-,TRBJ1-1,TRBD1
TGTGCCAGTAGTTATGACAGCCGCAACAATGAGCAGTTCTTC,CASSYDSRNNEQFF,TRBV19,-,TRBJ2-1,-
TGTGCCAGCTCACCCTATTCTCCGCCCGGGGAAAAACTGTTTTTT,CASSPYSPPGEKLFF,TRBV18,-,TRBJ1-4,-
TGTGCCAGCAGCAAATGGGGCAGGGGGCGAAATGAAAAACTGTTTTTT,CASSKWGRGRNEKLFF,TRBV21-1,-,TRBJ1-4,-
TGTGCCAGCAAAAAGGAGACCACAGATACGCAGTATTTT,CASKKETTDTQYF,TRBV2,-,TRBJ2-3,-
TGTGCCAGTAGTATTGCCAGGGATGATGGCTACACCTTC,CASSIARDDGYTF,TRBV19,-,TRBJ1-2,-
TGTGCCAGCAGTCCTATAGAGGGTCGGTCGAGAGAAAAACTGTTTTTT,CASSPIEGRSREKLFF,TRBV7-9,-,TRBJ1-4,-
TGCAGTGCTCCCTTAAGCCATGGCTACACCTTC,CSAPLSHGYTF,TRBV20-1,-,TRBJ1-2,-
TGTGCCAGCAGTTCGTGGACATCTGGGGCCAACGTCCTGACTTTC,CASSSWTSGANVLTF,TRBV6-5,-,TRBJ2-6,-
TGTGCCAGCAGCCAAGGGACTGGGGCGACAGGGGACAATTATGGCTACACCTTC,CASSQGTGATGDNYGYTF,TRBV4-2,-,TRBJ1-2,TRBD1
TGTGCCAGCAGCTCAACAGGGGGCGTAGTAAACACCATATATTTT,CASSSTGGVVNTIYF,TRBV7-2,few,TRBJ1-3,TRBD1
TGCGCCAGCAGCGAGGGACAGATAACTGGAAACACCATATATTTT,CASSEGQITGNTIYF,TRBV5-1,-,TRBJ1-3,TRBD1
TGCGCCAGCAGCCCGGGGACTGGTAATGAAAAACTGTTTTTT,CASSPGTGNEKLFF,TRBV5-1,-,TRBJ1-4,-
TGTGCCTGGGGAAAACAGGGGATGGGGGCCAACGTCCTGACTTTC,CAWGKQGMGANVLTF,TRBV30,-,TRBJ2-6,TRBD1
TGTGCCAGTAGTAGAGACTTTGGGGGCCTTCGCTCCAATAGCTATGGCTACACCTTC,CASSRDFGGLRSNSYGYTF,TRBV19,-,TRBJ1-2,-
TGCGCCAGCAGCCCCCGGACAGGGACCCCCTACGAGCAGTACTTC,CASSPRTGTPYEQYF,TRBV5-1,-,TRBJ2-7,TRBD1
TGTGCCAGCAGCTTAGCCTCCCAGGCCCCCACGACCCAGCATTTT,CASSLASQAPTTQHF,TRBV7-2,-,TRBJ1-5,-
TGTGCCAGCAGCTTAGGGGCAGGGCCTAACTATGGCTACACCTTC,CASSLGAGPNYGYTF,TRBV11-2,-,TRBJ1-2,-
TGTGCCAGCAGCTTAGTGCAGGGCGGCTATGGCTACACCTTC,CASSLVQGGYGYTF,TRBV7-2,-,TRBJ1-2,-
TGTGCCAGCAGTGACTCCTTTACCCTAGCGGGGGCCACGAACACCGGGGAGCTGTTTTTT,CASSDSFTLAGATNTGELFF,TRBV6-4,once,TRBJ2-2,TRBD2
TGTGCCAGCAGAAGGACAGGTCGGGGCTATGGCTACACCTTC,CASRRTGRGYGYTF,TRBV25-1,-,TRBJ1-2,TRBD1
TGCGCCAGCAGCTTGGAGGGAGGCGAGCAGTACTTC,CASSLEGGEQYF,TRBV5-1,few,TRBJ2-7,-
TGCGCCAGCAGTGCCATGAATTCACCCCTCCACTTT,CASSAMNSPLHF,TRBV10-1,few,TRBJ1-6,-
TGTGCCAGCAGTCTTCGAGAGGGAAATCAGCCCCAGCATTTT,CASSLREGNQPQHF,TRBV7-2,-,TRBJ1-5,-
TGTGCCAGCTCACCACCGGCGGGACAGACTAGGGGTGAGCAGTTCTTC,CASSPPAGQTRGEQFF,TRBV18,-,TRBJ2-1,-
TGCGCCAGCAGCCTCGGACAAGAGGGCTACACCTTC,CASSLGQEGYTF,TRBV5-1,-,TRBJ1-2,-
TGTGCCAGCAGCTTCCAGGGAGGCAGAAGAAACACTGAAGCTTTCTTT,CASSFQGGRRNTEAFF,TRBV5-8,-,TRBJ1-1,-
TGTGCCAGCAGCGGCCGGGACAGGGGGCTTTCACCCCTCCACTTT,CASSGRDRGLSPLHF,TRBV11-1,-,TRBJ1-6,TRBD1